Presented here are 5 T cell receptor beta chains from one specimen sequenced in a study of radiation and T cells in renal cell carcinoma. The time point here: baseline pretreatment blood. Treatment reported: 15 Gy SBRT to primary tumor, nephrectomy 4 weeks later. The table came from immunoSEQ multiplex PCR; TCRdb's copy has only in-frame clones and leaves some out. The repertoire holds some 150,000 clones, with roughly 80% as singletons. The sequencing here drew on blood, taken from a patient whose treatment included radiotherapy and nephrectomy. The receptor source for this set is a woman between 50 and 59 years old with renal cell carcinoma.

The J gene is TRBJ1-1, the V gene TRBV14; D perhaps matches TRBD1 (6 bases). V lost 5 bases and J 2 bases, leaving 9 bases between the germline ends. This CDR3 has 13 amino acids. In germline, CDR1 is SGHDN, CDR2 FVKESK. The CDR3 region is CASSEQGNTEAFF. The CDR3 DNA follows: TGTGCCAGCAGCGAACAGGGTAACACTGAAGCTTTCTTT.

The V gene is TRBV5-1, the J gene TRBJ2-2; a possible D gene is TRBD1 (5 bases). Germline V gene data show CDR1 as SGHRS and CDR2 as YFSETQ. The CDR3 consists of 15 residues. V gave up 1 base and J gave up 0 bases, with 7 bases separating them. The CDR3 region has the DNA TGCGCCAGCAGCTTGATGGGGCCGAACACCGGGGAGCTGTTTTTT. Translating it yields CASSLMGPNTGELFF.

This chain connects TRBV14 to TRBJ1-5; unclear D gene. CDR1 SGHDN and CDR2 FVKESK come from the germline V gene. The CDR3 contains 13 residues. Between the trimmed V and J ends, which lost 4 bases and 7 bases, there was a span of 11 bases. CDR3 coding DNA: TGTGCCAGCAGCCTCGGGTTGAGGCAGCCCCAGCATTTT. This codes for CASSLGLRQPQHF.

This clone appeared once. V and J are TRBV2 and TRBJ2-2, with 8 bases aligning to TRBD1. The CDR3 runs to 14 residues. Germline CDR1 reads SNHLY; CDR2 reads FYNNEI. V shed 6 bases, J shed 4 bases, and the junction held 4 bases outside the gene matches. CDR3: CASRMDRATGELFF. CDR3 nucleotide sequence: TGTGCCAGCAGGATGGACAGGGCCACCGGGGAGCTGTTTTTT.

The chain has TRBV5-6 and TRBJ1-2, with 9 bases fitting TRBD1. Germline CDR1 and CDR2: SGHDT and YYEEEE. The CDR3 consists of 15 residues. Germline trimming cut 4 bases from V and 8 bases from J; bases unmatched to any gene: 12. CDR3 residues: CASSLLGQGSGGYTF. DNA of the CDR3: TGTGCCAGCAGCCTCCTTGGACAGGGGAGCGGCGGCTACACCTTC.